This TCR beta chain was captured by sequencing in a study of cytomegalovirus exposure and HLA in healthy donors. TCRdb keeps only in-frame clones here, not all; method: immunoSEQ multiplex PCR. The repertoire holds 250,000 to 300,000 clones, with around 85% as singletons. In the case of this clone: Its antigen is not identified.

The validation cohort, a group of 130 or so subjects, included the donors and was separate from the roughly 700-subject first cohort. The CDR3 runs to 13 residues. V lost 2 bases to trimming and J lost 4 bases, with 8 bases between them. In germline, CDR1 is MGHRA, CDR2 YSYEKL. Study-level points and caveats: The classifier was said to identify cytomegalovirus status with high specificity and sensitivity. The study put about 180 TCR beta chains on its list as cytomegalovirus-associated.

The V and J genes are TRBV4-1 and TRBJ1-2; D is unresolved. This clonotype originated in a woman aged 18 to 35 in good health and CMV-seronegative. Sequencing input: PBMCs. DNA of the CDR3: TGCGCCAGCAGCCAACTCGGTTTCTATGGCTACACCTTC. It translates to CASSQLGFYGYTF.